These 10 T cell receptor beta chains came from one sample sequenced in a study of beta chain features in type 1 diabetes. Every bit of the isolated RNA underwent reverse transcription, so sequencing read expressed TCRB transcripts. Clones were sequenced by immunoSEQ multiplex PCR, and TCRdb holds only the in-frame ones, with some missing. The repertoire holds 300,000 to 400,000 clones, around 12% seen once, with approximately 0.015% in the top ten. The sequenced sample consisted of naive CD4+ T cells from blood. The receptor set was obtained from a man aged 18 to 29 in good health.

This rearrangement joins TRBV30 to TRBJ2-3; 7 nucleotides agree with TRBD2. With 1 base clipped from V and 3 bases from J, the junction kept 7 bases outside the gene matches. The CDR3 is 15 residues long. The germline V gene has CDR1 GTSNPN and CDR2 SVGIG (reference sequence). The CDR3 region is CAWSALGGVTDTQYF. The CDR3 DNA reads as TGTGCCTGGAGTGCCTTGGGGGGGGTGACAGATACGCAGTATTTT.

This clone appeared a few times. V and J are TRBV15 and TRBJ2-3; TRBD2 matches 13 bases. After removal of 4 bases from V and 6 bases from J, the junction contained 7 bases not matched to a gene. CDR3 length equals 16 residues. Germline V CDR1 and CDR2: LNHNV, YYDKDF (reference sequence). In nucleotides, the CDR3 is TGTGCCACCAGCATGAAACTAGCGGGAGGGCCGGATACGCAGTATTTT. The encoded protein is CATSMKLAGGPDTQYF.

The CDR3 here is CASSLALGEQFF. The CDR3 bases are TGTGCCAGCAGCTTAGCGCTCGGTGAGCAGTTCTTC. This chain links TRBV7-2 with TRBJ2-1, with D hard to call. The germline gives CDR1 SGHTA, CDR2 FQGNSA. Deletions cut 0 bases from V and 9 bases from J, with 6 bases between. The CDR3 extends over 12 amino acids.

V gene TRBV28 combines with J gene TRBJ1-1; D perhaps matches TRBD1 (6 bases). CDR1 is MDHEN and CDR2 is SYDVKM in the germline V gene. The CDR3 totals 15 residues. Trimming took off 1 base at V and 1 base at J, with 10 bases between the two ends. CDR3 sequence reads: CASSLSDRENTEAFF. As DNA, the CDR3 is TGTGCCAGCAGTTTATCGGACAGAGAGAACACTGAAGCTTTCTTT.

This clone appeared a few times. V and J are TRBV18 and TRBJ1-2; 8 nucleotides match TRBD1. Germline V lookup: CDR1 KGHSH, CDR2 LQKENI. J lost 3 bases, V lost 3 bases, and 12 bases had no gene match. This CDR3 region has 17 residues. CDR3 region: CASSPTQIKTGDYGYTF. The CDR3 DNA follows: TGTGCCAGCTCACCGACCCAAATTAAGACAGGGGACTATGGCTACACCTTC.

The J gene is TRBJ1-2, the V gene TRBV30; tentatively, D is TRBD1 (5 bases). This CDR3 region has 11 residues. V was pared by 1 base and J by 7 bases, with 7 bases between. CDR1 is GTSNPN and CDR2 is SVGIG in the germline V gene (reference sequence). The CDR3 bases are TGTGCCTGGAGTGGACAGTTTGGCTACACCTTC. Protein: CAWSGQFGYTF.

This clone was seen only a few times. V is TRBV4-3 and J is TRBJ2-7; D is possibly TRBD2 (5 bases). In germline, CDR1 is LGHNA, CDR2 YSLEER. The V end lost 2 bases, the J end lost 0 bases, and 11 bases lay between the germline ends. The CDR3 covers 15 residues. CDR3 sequence reads: CASSQQPGSSYEQYF. The CDR3, as DNA: TGCGCCAGCAGCCAACAGCCGGGGAGCTCCTACGAGCAGTACTTC.

This clone was counted between two and nine times. The chain couples TRBV5-1 to TRBJ1-5; no clear D gene. The germline CDR1 and CDR2 sequences are SGHRS and YFSETQ. V gave up 4 bases and J gave up 3 bases, with 14 bases separating them. The CDR3 spans 15 residues. CDR3 nucleotides: TGCGCCAGCAGCCCGGACTCCCCCAACAATCAGCCCCAGCATTTT. This gives the protein CASSPDSPNNQPQHF.

The chain uses TRBV28 and TRBJ2-7, with 7 bases identical to TRBD2. Germline CDR1 and CDR2: MDHEN and SYDVKM. V shed 5 bases, J shed 6 bases, and the junction held 13 bases outside the gene matches. The CDR3 runs 15 residues. CDR3 loop: CASSPPPGTIVEQYF. CDR3 DNA: TGTGCCAGCAGTCCACCCCCTGGGACTATCGTCGAGCAGTACTTC.

This clone showed up many times. The V and J genes are TRBV23-1 and TRBJ1-5; 7 bases align to TRBD1. TRBV23-1 is classed as an ORF, of uncertain function. Trimming cost V 6 bases and J 5 bases; bases outside gene matches: 4. This CDR3 region has 13 residues. The CDR3 here is CASRRQGHQPQHF. DNA for the CDR3: TGCGCCAGCAGACGACAGGGCCATCAGCCCCAGCATTTT.